This TCR beta chain was sequenced for a study of T cells in Graves' hyperthyroidism and ophthalmopathy. The study left out patients who had uncontrolled infection, other autoimmune disease, pregnancy or lactation. Each diagnosis drew on symptoms, thyroxine, TRAb, thyroid ultrasound and orbital computed tomography findings. Isolation of PBMCs was performed on 9.5 to 10 ml fresh peripheral blood. Findings of the study overall: Model-based prediction identified ophthalmopathy a median about 7 months prior to its onset.

The source material, RNA transcripts, was used to amplify TCR beta CDR3 regions. The study used the HTBI primer set for a first-round RT-PCR of the TCR CDR3. One entry per CDR3 protein results from TCRdb running MiXCR on the multiplex PCR reads. The sample consists of 500,000 to 650,000 distinct CDR3 sequences, about 14% of them appearing once. Points on this clonotype: Its antigen is not identified.

In germline, CDR1 is LNHDA, CDR2 SQIVND (reference sequence). The CDR3 is 14 amino acids. The J segment lost 3 bases and the V segment lost 8 bases, leaving 7 bases of the junction unmatched. The sample taken for sequencing was blood. This TCR was recovered from a woman aged 50 to 60 with Graves' ophthalmopathy. V is TRBV19 and J is TRBJ1-1; TRBD1 agrees at 9 bases. The CDR3 protein is CASGQGQGDTEAFF. CDR3 coding DNA: TGTGCCAGTGGACAGGGACAGGGAGACACTGAAGCTTTCTTT.